A single sample gave rise to the 31 T cell receptor beta chains below, sequenced in a study of blood T cell repertoires in COVID-19. Sequencing was performed with immunoSEQ multiplex PCR; in TCRdb, only in-frame clones are kept and a portion is missing. The table includes just under 300,000 clones, around 86% detected once. Sequenced sample: peripheral blood. The receptors stem from a man aged 70-80 years with acute or convalescent COVID-19.

This clone was counted only a few times. J is TRBJ1-2 and V is TRBV12-3 or TRBV12-4; D gene ambiguous. V lost 3 bases, J lost 8 bases, and 10 bases lay in between. The CDR3 contains 12 residues. This CDR3 is CASSFSGNGYTF. The CDR3 bases are TGTGCCAGCAGTTTTTCCGGGAACGGCTACACCTTC.

The chain is built from TRBV7-2 and TRBJ1-2; D is unresolved. The CDR3 totals 14 residues. Per germline, CDR1 SGHTA and CDR2 FQGNSA. V lost 2 bases and J 4 bases, leaving 11 bases between the germline ends. CDR3 amino acids: CASSLSSGFYGYTF. The CDR3 coding sequence is TGTGCCAGCAGCTTATCATCCGGGTTCTATGGCTACACCTTC.

The chain employs TRBV3-1 (or the pseudogene TRBV3-2) and TRBJ1-6; 9 nucleotides line up with TRBD1. Germline V lookup: CDR1 LGHDT, CDR2 YNNKEL (reference sequence). The junction had 7 bases not matched to a gene; V was cut back by 4 bases and J by 9 bases. The CDR3 is 15 amino acids. This CDR3 reads CASSRFRDRVSPLHF. CDR3 sequence (DNA): TGTGCCAGCAGCCGCTTCCGGGACAGGGTTTCACCCCTCCACTTT.

The chain recombines TRBV4-2 with TRBJ2-5; D might be TRBD2 (5 bases). Per germline, CDR1 LGHNA and CDR2 YNFKEQ. With 1 base removed from V and 3 bases from J, the gap between germline ends came to 18 bases. The length of the CDR3 is 17 residues. The CDR3 is CASSQGGGRRSKETQYF. Written as DNA, the CDR3 is TGTGCCAGCAGCCAAGGAGGAGGCAGGAGATCCAAAGAGACCCAGTACTTC.

The chain carries TRBV28 and TRBJ1-4; the D gene is possibly TRBD1 (5 bases). This CDR3 is 16 amino acids long. With 2 bases removed from V and 10 bases from J, the gap between germline ends came to 20 bases. Germline values: CDR1 MDHEN, CDR2 SYDVKM. Here the CDR3 reads CASSLGGAGVFGKLFF. Written as DNA, the CDR3 is TGTGCCAGCAGTTTAGGCGGGGCCGGAGTCTTTGGAAAACTGTTTTTT.

The chain uses TRBV4-3 and TRBJ2-1, with D tentatively TRBD2 (6 bases). The CDR3 is 15 amino acids. Per germline, CDR1 LGHNA and CDR2 YSLEER. Trimming cost V 0 bases and J 4 bases, with 10 bases left between them. In DNA form, the CDR3 reads TGCGCCAGCAGCCAAGAAGCCCTAGCGTACAATGAGCAGTTCTTC. Residues: CASSQEALAYNEQFF.

This CDR3 reads CASRPQSGELFF. CDR3 DNA sequence: TGTGCCAGCAGACCACAATCCGGGGAGCTGTTTTTT. The genes are TRBV6-5 and TRBJ2-2; D is undetermined. The V gene lost 6 bases and the J gene lost 6 bases, with 8 bases spanning the gap. This CDR3 contains 12 residues. Germline assignment: CDR1 MNHEY and CDR2 SVGAGI.

This clone was recorded a few times. V usage is TRBV10-2 and J usage is TRBJ2-3, with 8 bases that match TRBD2. This CDR3 region has 16 residues. V gave up 2 bases and J gave up 1 base; unmatched junction bases: 5. CDR1 and CDR2 from the germline V gene are WSHSY and SAAADI. CDR3 nucleotide sequence: TGCGCCAGCAGTGAGGGAAGAGCGGGAGGCACAGATACGCAGTATTTT. Translated: CASSEGRAGGTDTQYF.

In the case of this clone: Other DNA sequences in the same sample also yield this CDR3. This chain uses TRBV7-2 with TRBJ2-5, with D hard to call. CDR3 length equals 13 residues. The germline V gene has CDR1 SGHTA and CDR2 FQGNSA. V lost 1 base, J lost 2 bases, and 5 bases lay in between. The CDR3 sequence: CASSLELQETQYF. For the CDR3, the DNA is TGTGCCAGCAGCTTAGAACTTCAAGAGACCCAGTACTTC.

This sequence joins TRBV28 and TRBJ2-7, with TRBD2 matching over 13 bases. The CDR3 has 16 amino acids. Germline CDR1 and CDR2: MDHEN and SYDVKM. V shed 2 bases, J shed 2 bases, and the junction held 3 bases outside the gene matches. The CDR3 DNA reads as TGTGCCAGCAGTTTACGGACTAGCGGGGGTCCCTACGAGCAGTACTTC. Translation: CASSLRTSGGPYEQYF.

This sequence joins TRBV21-1 and TRBJ2-6; TRBD1 is the table's D call and was not checked against the DNA. TRBV21-1 represents a pseudogene. The CDR3 consists of 21 residues. As DNA, the CDR3 is TGTGCCAGCAGCAAAGTAAGAAGGTATAAGGGGGTCATCTCTGGGGCCAACGTCCTGACTTTC. This encodes CASSKVRRYKGVISGANVLTF.

The V call is TRBV6-2 or TRBV6-3, the J call TRBJ1-1; 9 positions match TRBD1. This CDR3 has 15 residues. In germline, CDR1 is MNHEY, CDR2 SVGEGT. With V trimmed by 2 bases and J by 0 bases, 1 base remained unmatched. In DNA form, the CDR3 reads TGTGCCAGCAGTTACCGGGACAGGGTGAACACTGAAGCTTTCTTT. Translation: CASSYRDRVNTEAFF.

J is TRBJ2-1 and V is TRBV7-2; 10 positions match TRBD2. J was trimmed by 4 bases and V by 1 base; bases with no gene match: 1. The CDR3 has 15 amino acids. From germline, CDR1 is SGHTA and CDR2 FQGNSA. Here the CDR3 DNA reads TGTGCCAGCAGCTTAGTTAGCGGGGGGTACAATGAGCAGTTCTTC. This encodes CASSLVSGGYNEQFF.

The chain employs TRBV5-4 and TRBJ1-2, with D unclear. The CDR3 totals 13 residues. V lost 4 bases to trimming and J lost 6 bases, with 13 bases between them. CDR1 and CDR2 from the germline V gene are SGHNT and YYREEE (reference sequence). DNA of the CDR3: TGTGCCAGCAGCCCCAGCGGTTTTGATGGCTACACCTTC. Translating gives CASSPSGFDGYTF.

This clone has a single count. This rearrangement joins TRBV4-3 to TRBJ1-2, with 9 positions matching TRBD1. The CDR3 sequence is 14 residues long. With 0 bases clipped from V and 7 bases from J, the junction kept 3 bases outside the gene matches. Germline assignment: CDR1 LGHNA and CDR2 YSLEER. CDR3 DNA: TGCGCCAGCAGCCAAGAAGGGACAGGGATTGGCTACACCTTC. Translation gives CASSQEGTGIGYTF.

This chain joins TRBV21-1 and TRBJ1-4. TRBV21-1 is a pseudogene locus. This CDR3 comprises 12 residues. The CDR3 reads CASSYVGEKLFF. Written as DNA, the CDR3 is TGTGCCAGCAGTTATGTCGGTGAAAAACTGTTTTTT.

The rearrangement links TRBV5-6 to TRBJ1-1; TRBD1 matches 7 bases. This CDR3 is 14 amino acids long. CDR1 is SGHDT, CDR2 YYEEEE, per germline. J gave up 4 bases and V 4 bases, and 7 bases lay outside the gene matches. CDR3 bases: TGTGCCAGCAGCGCCTCTGACAGGGCCACTGAAGCTTTCTTT. It encodes CASSASDRATEAFF.

In its sample, this clone was seen once. The chain employs TRBV25-1 and TRBJ1-6; D gene uncertain. CDR1 is MGHDK, CDR2 SYGVNS, per germline. CDR3 length: 16 residues. Trimming pared 3 bases from V and 0 bases from J, leaving 9 bases between. The CDR3, as DNA: TGTGCCAGCAGTGAGTACAGTAGCTCCTATAATTCACCCCTCCACTTT. This gives the protein CASSEYSSSYNSPLHF.

The CDR3 bases are TGTGCCAGCAGCTTAGCGGGCAGGGGTGATTCACCCCTCCACTTT. Protein product: CASSLAGRGDSPLHF. V gene TRBV7-8 combines with J gene TRBJ1-6, with a possible D match to TRBD1 (6 bases). Trimming left V 0 bases short and J 8 bases short, with 11 bases between. CDR1 SGHVS and CDR2 FQNEAQ come from the germline V gene. CDR3 size: 15 residues.

This clone has just one count. Other DNA sequences from this sample encode an identical CDR3 as well. This chain uses TRBV7-9 with TRBJ2-2; D remains ambiguous. CDR3 size: 13 residues. Germline CDR1 SEHNR, CDR2 FQNEAQ (reference sequence). V shed 3 bases and J shed 4 bases, with 6 bases lying between them. CDR3 sequence: CASSFTSTGELFF. In nucleotides, the CDR3 is TGTGCCAGCAGCTTTACTTCCACCGGGGAGCTGTTTTTT.

The rearrangement uses TRBV11-3 and TRBJ2-1, with 8 positions matching TRBD1. The germline CDR1 and CDR2 sequences are SGHNT and YENEEA. The length of the CDR3 is 13 residues. The junction had 8 bases not matched to a gene; V was cut back by 5 bases and J by 11 bases. The CDR3: CASSRTTGAKQFF. The DNA for the CDR3 is TGTGCCAGCAGCCGGACGACAGGGGCAAAGCAGTTCTTC.

The rearrangement links TRBV5-8 to TRBJ1-5; TRBD1 might be the D (6 bases). CDR3 size: 14 residues. V was clipped by 6 bases and J by 1 base, with 11 bases between them. Per the germline V gene, CDR1 is SGHTS and CDR2 is YDEGEE. This chain's CDR3 is CASNIQGSNQPQHF. CDR3 nucleotide sequence: TGTGCCAGCAATATACAGGGCAGCAATCAGCCCCAGCATTTT.

About this clone: A junction boundary mismatches the germline segment, possibly from a read error. The chain recombines TRBV7-9 with TRBJ2-5; 14 nucleotides line up with TRBD2. There are 12 residues in the CDR3. Germline V gives CDR1 SEHNR, CDR2 FQNEAQ (reference sequence). CDR3 in DNA: TGTGCCAGTCAGACTAGCGGGGGGGCCCTGAACTTC. Its protein product is CASQTSGGALNF.

This chain links TRBV4-1 with TRBJ1-1; 11 bases align to TRBD1. The V gene end was trimmed by 6 bases and the J gene end by 6 bases; junction bases not matched to a gene: 6. Germline assignment: CDR1 MGHRA and CDR2 YSYEKL. The length of the CDR3 is 14 residues. CDR3 residues: CASRDWTGGSEAFF. CDR3 bases: TGCGCCAGCAGAGACTGGACAGGGGGCTCTGAAGCTTTCTTT.

The chain joins TRBV7-2 to TRBJ2-3, with TRBD2 identical over 10 bases. This CDR3 is built from 18 residues. J was trimmed by 6 bases and V by 4 bases; bases with no gene match: 16. CDR1 and CDR2 from the germline V gene are SGHTA and FQGNSA. The CDR3, as DNA: TGTGCCAGCAGCTCTAGAACCCCAGGGACTAGCGTTGGGGATACGCAGTATTTT. Translated: CASSSRTPGTSVGDTQYF.

The J gene is TRBJ1-3, the V gene TRBV4-2, with D possibly matching TRBD1 (6 bases). CDR3 length: 15 amino acids. CDR1 LGHNA and CDR2 YNFKEQ come from the germline V gene. Trimming left V 2 bases short and J 0 bases short, with 8 bases between. CDR3: CASSQRTDSGNTIYF. In DNA form, the CDR3 reads TGTGCCAGCAGCCAAAGGACAGACTCTGGAAACACCATATATTTT.

The chain employs TRBV28 and TRBJ2-5; TRBD1 matches 9 bases. The J segment lost 1 base and the V segment lost 4 bases, leaving 7 bases of the junction unmatched. CDR1 is MDHEN, CDR2 SYDVKM, per germline. The CDR3 covers 16 residues. CDR3 coding DNA: TGTGCCAGCAGTTCCCGGGACAGGGATCCCCAAGAGACCCAGTACTTC. It specifies CASSSRDRDPQETQYF. Filled out from reference TRBV28 and TRBJ2-5, the complete variable domain reads DVKVTQSSRYLVKRTGEKVFLECVQDMDHENMFWYRQDPGLGLRLIYFSYDVKMKEKGDIPEGYSVSREKKERFSLILESASTNQTSMYLCASSSRDRDPQETQYFGPGTRLLVL.

The chain uses TRBV19 and TRBJ2-7; D might be TRBD2 (5 bases). There are 13 residues in the CDR3. CDR1 LNHDA and CDR2 SQIVND come from the germline V gene (reference sequence). V lost 6 bases to trimming and J lost 6 bases, with 15 bases between them. The CDR3 loop is CASSRRTSSEQYF. CDR3 DNA: TGTGCCAGTAGCAGGAGGACGTCCAGCGAGCAGTACTTC.

The chain is built from TRBV5-1 and TRBJ1-2; 9 positions agree with TRBD1. The germline V gene has CDR1 SGHRS and CDR2 YFSETQ. V gave up 4 bases and J gave up 4 bases; unmatched junction bases: 8. The CDR3 runs to 15 residues. The CDR3 protein is CASSPTGGVIYGYTF. Here the CDR3 DNA reads TGCGCCAGCAGCCCTACAGGGGGCGTCATCTATGGCTACACCTTC.

This clone has a single count. The CDR3 bases are TGCGCCAGCAGCCGGGGGGCCGTTACAGATACGCAGTATTTT. Residues: CASSRGAVTDTQYF. The chain uses TRBV5-1 and TRBJ2-3, with D maybe TRBD2 (7 bases). The germline gives CDR1 SGHRS, CDR2 YFSETQ. Deletions cut 4 bases from V and 3 bases from J, with 12 bases between. The CDR3 length is 14 residues.

This clone was counted only a few times. The chain combines TRBV28 with TRBJ1-2, with D hard to call. The CDR3 runs 15 residues. Germline loops: CDR1 MDHEN, CDR2 SYDVKM. V lost 4 bases and J lost 0, with 12 bases in between. CDR3: CASSSHGEPNYGYTF. CDR3 in DNA: TGTGCCAGCAGTTCCCACGGGGAGCCTAACTATGGCTACACCTTC.